Listed here are 16 T cell receptor beta chains from one sample, sequenced in a study of beta chain features in type 1 diabetes. Every isolated RNA sample was fully reverse transcribed, so sequencing captured expressed TCRB transcripts. The repertoire was sequenced with immunoSEQ multiplex PCR; TCRdb's copy has only in-frame clones and lacks some. The table includes 150,000 to 200,000 clones, 9% to 10% detected once. Input material: central memory CD4+ T cells from blood. These receptors originate from a young woman in good health.

This clone was recorded a few times. J is TRBJ2-5 and V is TRBV5-6, with 12 bases identical to TRBD2. The CDR3 spans 16 residues. Germline V gene data show CDR1 as SGHDT and CDR2 as YYEEEE. With 4 bases clipped from V and 5 bases from J, the junction kept 9 bases outside the gene matches. The CDR3, as DNA: TGTGCCAGCAGCGAACGGACTAGCGGGGCGTTGGAGACCCAGTACTTC. It codes for CASSERTSGALETQYF.

J is TRBJ1-1 and V is TRBV9; the match to TRBD1 covers 8 bases. Germline lookup yields CDR1 SGDLS and CDR2 YYNGEE. The length of the CDR3 is 16 residues. J lost 1 base, V lost 2 bases, and 7 bases had no gene match. Written as DNA, the CDR3 is TGTGCCAGCAGCGTCCGGGACAGGTGGCCGAACACTGAAGCTTTCTTT. Amino acids: CASSVRDRWPNTEAFF. The variable domain in full, with the rest retrieved from reference TRBV9 and TRBJ1-1, is DSGVTQTPKHLITATGQRVTLRCSPRSGDLSVYWYQQSLDQGLQFLIQYYNGEERAKGNILERFSAQQFPDLHSELNLSSLELGDSALYFCASSVRDRWPNTEAFFGQGTRLTVV.

The chain employs TRBV5-1 and TRBJ2-1, with 7 bases identical to TRBD2. CDR1 and CDR2 from the germline V gene are SGHRS and YFSETQ. Trimming took 0 bases from V and 6 from J; bases not matched to a gene: 6. The CDR3 is 15 residues long. In nucleotides, the CDR3 is TGCGCCAGCAGCTTGGGAGTAGCGGGCTCCAATGAGCAGTTCTTC. Its translation: CASSLGVAGSNEQFF.

The table lists this clone with a few counts. The V call is TRBV5-4, the J call TRBJ2-5; possibly TRBD1 for D (6 bases). The CDR3 is 16 residues long. CDR1 SGHNT and CDR2 YYREEE come from the germline V gene (reference sequence). Trimming stripped 0 bases from V and 5 bases from J, with 17 bases between. The CDR3 loop reads CASSLAQGTGPETQYF. DNA for the CDR3: TGTGCCAGCAGCTTGGCCCAGGGGACCGGTCCCGAGACCCAGTACTTC.

This clone occurred a few times. The chain couples TRBV5-1 to TRBJ2-6, with D hard to call. The CDR3 runs to 15 residues. Trimming stripped 1 base from V and 2 bases from J, with 7 bases between. Germline loops: CDR1 SGHRS, CDR2 YFSETQ. The CDR3 bases are TGCGCCAGCAGCTTGCAGGTTACTGGGGCCAACGTCCTGACTTTC. Translation: CASSLQVTGANVLTF.

This chain uses TRBV4-3 with TRBJ2-5, with a possible D match to TRBD1 (6 bases). The assigned J gene may be wrong: the sequence end matches TRBJ2-7 better. Per germline, CDR1 LGHNA and CDR2 YSLEER. CDR3 length: 13 amino acids. The CDR3 DNA is TGCGCCAGCAGCCAGAAACAGGGTGGCGAGCAGTACTTC. Amino acids: CASSQKQGGEQYF.

The chain joins TRBV4-1 to TRBJ2-1, with D tentatively TRBD1 (6 bases). V lost 0 bases to trimming and J lost 1 base, with 10 bases between them. The CDR3 totals 16 residues. From germline, CDR1 is MGHRA and CDR2 YSYEKL. CDR3 DNA: TGCGCCAGCAGCCAAGATAGAACAGGGTCCTACAATGAGCAGTTCTTC. Protein: CASSQDRTGSYNEQFF.

This clone was found a few times. This chain uses TRBV30 with TRBJ1-1; TRBD1 might be the D (5 bases). This CDR3 has 11 residues. Looked up from germline, CDR1 is GTSNPN and CDR2 is SVGIG (reference sequence). Between the trimmed V and J ends, which lost 7 bases and 4 bases, there was a span of 10 bases. CDR3 DNA: TGTGCCTCAGGGTGGGGCACTGAAGCTTTCTTT. Translation gives CASGWGTEAFF.

This clone occurred a few times. CDR3 residues: CASSPNSGALNTEAFF. The CDR3, as DNA: TGCGCCAGCAGCCCCAACTCAGGGGCCCTGAACACTGAAGCTTTCTTT. This chain links TRBV5-1 with TRBJ1-1, with D possibly being TRBD1 (6 bases). The V and J ends lost 4 bases and 0 bases respectively, with 16 bases between them. The CDR3 totals 16 residues. Germline CDR1 SGHRS, CDR2 YFSETQ.

Only a few counts were recorded for this clone. The gene calls are TRBV9 and TRBJ2-1; 12 bases are shared with TRBD2. Germline values: CDR1 SGDLS, CDR2 YYNGEE. Losses at the gene ends were 6 bases for V and 2 bases for J; bases not matched to a gene: 3. This CDR3 comprises 15 residues. The chain's CDR3 is CASTRTSGTYNEQFF. CDR3 in DNA: TGTGCCAGCACCAGGACTAGCGGGACCTACAATGAGCAGTTCTTC. Together with reference TRBV9 and TRBJ2-1, the CDR3 gives the full variable domain: DSGVTQTPKHLITATGQRVTLRCSPRSGDLSVYWYQQSLDQGLQFLIQYYNGEERAKGNILERFSAQQFPDLHSELNLSSLELGDSALYFCASTRTSGTYNEQFFGPGTRLTVL.

This clone was detected a few times. This sequence joins TRBV7-2 and TRBJ2-1; the match to TRBD2 covers 8 bases. This CDR3 has 13 amino acids. Trimming removed 5 bases from V and 8 bases from J; junction bases left unmatched: 5. Germline assignment: CDR1 SGHTA and CDR2 FQGNSA. As DNA, the CDR3 is TGTGCCAGCAGCATCGGGGGGGTGGATGAGCAGTTCTTC. Translation gives CASSIGGVDEQFF.

This clone was found a few times. The genes are TRBV2 and TRBJ2-5, with 7 bases fitting TRBD1. Germline V CDR1 and CDR2: SNHLY, FYNNEI. CDR3 length: 18 amino acids. V lost 6 bases, J lost 0 bases, and 16 bases stayed unmatched. The CDR3 reads CASRTTSGTDTHQETQYF. The CDR3 coding sequence is TGTGCCAGCAGAACGACGTCCGGGACAGACACCCACCAAGAGACCCAGTACTTC.

This clone came up a few times. The chain combines TRBV29-1 with TRBJ1-1, with D possibly TRBD1 on 6 matching bases. The germline V gene encodes CDR1 SQVTM and CDR2 ANQGSEA. The CDR3 is 14 residues long. With 7 bases removed from V and 1 base from J, the gap between germline ends came to 16 bases. The CDR3 region is CSAPRGPQNTEAFF. The CDR3 DNA follows: TGCAGCGCCCCCAGGGGACCTCAGAACACTGAAGCTTTCTTT. Supplemented by reference TRBV29-1 and TRBJ1-1, the full variable domain reads SAVISQKPSRDICQRGTSLTIQCQVDSQVTMMFWYRQQPGQSLTLIATANQGSEATYESGFVIDKFPISRPNLTFSTLTVSNMSPEDSSIYLCSAPRGPQNTEAFFGQGTRLTVV.

The chain has TRBV7-6 and TRBJ1-5, with D hard to call. Trimming stripped 4 bases from V and 3 bases from J, with 4 bases between. CDR3 length equals 12 residues. Looked up from germline, CDR1 is SGHVS and CDR2 is FNYEAQ. CDR3 in DNA: TGTGCCAGCAGCTCGGTCAATCAGCCCCAGCATTTT. Encoded protein: CASSSVNQPQHF.

The chain combines TRBV6-5 with TRBJ2-3, with a weak D call TRBD2 (5 bases). Per the germline V gene, CDR1 is MNHEY and CDR2 is SVGAGI. Trimming shortened V by 7 bases and J by 2 bases, and 13 bases separated the two germline ends. The length of the CDR3 is 14 residues. Here the CDR3 DNA reads TGTGCCAGCACCAGCGGAGCTCTCACAGATACGCAGTATTTT. It is translated as CASTSGALTDTQYF.

This sequence joins TRBV9 and TRBJ2-1; TRBD2 aligns across 10 bases. The CDR3 covers 17 residues. In germline, CDR1 is SGDLS, CDR2 YYNGEE. V lost 0 bases, J lost 0 bases, and 3 bases stayed unmatched. CDR3 protein: CASSVGASGSSYNEQFF. CDR3 coding DNA: TGTGCCAGCAGCGTAGGAGCTAGCGGGAGCTCCTACAATGAGCAGTTCTTC.